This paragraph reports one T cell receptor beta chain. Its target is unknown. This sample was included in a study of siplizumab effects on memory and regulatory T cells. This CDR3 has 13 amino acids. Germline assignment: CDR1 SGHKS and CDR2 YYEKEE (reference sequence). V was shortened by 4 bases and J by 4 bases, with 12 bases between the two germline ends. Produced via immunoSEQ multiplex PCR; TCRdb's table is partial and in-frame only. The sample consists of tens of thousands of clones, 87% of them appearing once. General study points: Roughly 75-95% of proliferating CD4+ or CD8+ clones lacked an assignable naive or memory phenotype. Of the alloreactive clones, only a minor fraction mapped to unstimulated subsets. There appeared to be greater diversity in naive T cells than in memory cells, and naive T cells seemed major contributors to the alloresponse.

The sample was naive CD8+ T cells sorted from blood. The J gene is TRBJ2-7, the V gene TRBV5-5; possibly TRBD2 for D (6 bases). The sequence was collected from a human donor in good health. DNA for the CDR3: TGTGCCAGCAGCCCCGAGGAGGGTTACGAGCAGTACTTC. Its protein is CASSPEEGYEQYF.